This T cell receptor (beta chain) was profiled in a study of blood T cell repertoires in COVID-19. The J segment lost 2 bases and the V segment lost 2 bases, leaving 3 bases of the junction unmatched. Germline V gene lookup returns CDR1 SGHTA and CDR2 FQGNSA. The CDR3 runs to 16 residues. How the authors handled the data: Amplification with reference gene primers provided the estimates of nucleated cell counts. Clones were sequenced by immunoSEQ multiplex PCR, and TCRdb holds only the in-frame ones, with some missing. V, J and clone size were drawn from that table, and D and trimming were deduced from the DNA. The table shows under 200,000 clones, with more than 85% occurring only once.

The chain links TRBV7-2 to TRBJ1-1; the match to TRBD1 covers 12 bases. Sequencing input: peripheral blood. The sequence came from a man in his fifties or sixties with COVID-19, enrolled during active disease. CDR3 DNA sequence: TGTGCCAGCAGCTTACTGGGACAGGGGGCTAACACTGAAGCTTTCTTT. Residues: CASSLLGQGANTEAFF. Variable domain in full (rest from reference TRBV7-2 and TRBJ1-1): GAGVSQSPSNKVTEKGKDVELRCDPISGHTALYWYRQSLGQGLEFLIYFQGNSAPDKSGLPSDRFSAERTGGSVSTLTIQRTQQEDSAVYLCASSLLGQGANTEAFFGQGTRLTVV.